Below, 3 T cell receptor beta chains from the same sample are listed, as sequenced in a study of T cell clonotyping in hematopoietic cell transplantation. Sequencing used immunoSEQ multiplex PCR; TCRdb keeps in-frame clones, though not all of them. In the table there are fewer than 50,000 clones, 80% to 90% of which are singletons. Time point: recipient sample about 28 days before transplant, after cytoreduction. The material sequenced was peripheral blood mononuclear cells, taken before stem cell transplant. The receptors here all came from a man between 60 and 70 years old with biphenotypic leukemia. Some clones in this sample may be carry-over from other donors' samples.

The V gene is TRBV2, the J gene TRBJ1-1; D remains unclear. Germline V gene data show CDR1 as SNHLY and CDR2 as FYNNEI. Trimming removed 4 bases at V and 0 bases at J, with 15 bases between. The CDR3 extends over 16 amino acids. Here the CDR3 DNA reads TGTGCCAGCAGTGGATTGTCCAGGCTCATGAACACTGAAGCTTTCTTT. It encodes CASSGLSRLMNTEAFF. The complete variable domain, with remaining parts taken from reference TRBV2 and TRBJ1-1, reads EPEVTQTPSHQVTQMGQEVILRCVPISNHLYFYWYRQILGQKVEFLVSFYNNEISEKSEIFDDQFSVERPDGSNFTLKIRSTKLEDSAMYFCASSGLSRLMNTEAFFGQGTRLTVV.

The chain uses TRBV5-8 and TRBJ1-1; D gene ambiguous. V was pared by 0 bases and J by 1 base, with 7 bases between. Germline CDR1 and CDR2: SGHTS and YDEGEE. The CDR3 extends over 14 amino acids. The DNA for the CDR3 is TGTGCCAGCAGCTTGGATACAGAGAACACTGAAGCTTTCTTT. This sequence encodes CASSLDTENTEAFF.

The chain has TRBV14 and TRBJ1-2, with D hard to call. The CDR3 spans 13 residues. The ends were cut back, 4 bases at V and 4 bases at J, with 10 bases in the middle. From germline, CDR1 is SGHDN and CDR2 FVKESK. The CDR3 DNA is TGTGCCAGCAGCCCCTTCAGGATCTATGGCTACACCTTC. Its translation is CASSPFRIYGYTF.